A single TCR beta chain is shown here with its context. The target antigen is unknown. The record originates from a study of post-analysis software for immune sequencing data. Study-level results: The five TRBV segments detected at higher frequency in patients than in controls included TRBV5-6, TRBV5-1 and TRBV20-1.

The TCR beta cDNA libraries carried unique molecular identifiers. TCRdb re-called the PCR reads through MiXCR, storing one row per CDR3 protein. The data contain roughly 620,000 distinct CDR3 sequences, roughly two fifths of them seen just once; the ten biggest clones take up 1.5% to 2%. CDR1 SQVTM and CDR2 ANQGSEA come from the germline V gene. V shed 6 bases, J shed 5 bases, and the junction held 6 bases outside the gene matches. CDR3 length: 12 residues. This TCR was recovered from a girl aged 5 to 17 with multiple sclerosis. The sample consisted of blood. V gene TRBV29-1 combines with J gene TRBJ2-5, with TRBD1 matching over 7 bases. The CDR3: CSVHRGDETQYF. The CDR3 DNA follows: TGCAGCGTCCACAGGGGAGACGAGACCCAGTACTTC.